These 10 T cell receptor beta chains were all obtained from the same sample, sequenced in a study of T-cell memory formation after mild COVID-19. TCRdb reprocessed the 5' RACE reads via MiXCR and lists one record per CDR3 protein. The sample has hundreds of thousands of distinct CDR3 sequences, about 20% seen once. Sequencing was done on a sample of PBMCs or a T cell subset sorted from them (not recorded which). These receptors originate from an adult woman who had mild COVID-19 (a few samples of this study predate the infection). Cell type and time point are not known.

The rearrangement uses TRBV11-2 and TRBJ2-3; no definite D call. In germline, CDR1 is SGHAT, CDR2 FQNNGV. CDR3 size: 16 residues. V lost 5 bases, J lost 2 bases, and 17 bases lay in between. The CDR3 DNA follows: TGTGCCAGCAGCCCCCCGTGGGGTATACACACAGATACGCAGTATTTT. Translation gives CASSPPWGIHTDTQYF.

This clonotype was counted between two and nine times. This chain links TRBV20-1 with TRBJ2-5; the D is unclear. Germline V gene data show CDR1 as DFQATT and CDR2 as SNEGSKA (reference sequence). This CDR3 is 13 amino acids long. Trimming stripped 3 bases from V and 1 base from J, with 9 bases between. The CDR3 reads CSASRQAQETQYF. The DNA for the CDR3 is TGCAGTGCTAGTCGCCAGGCCCAAGAGACCCAGTACTTC.

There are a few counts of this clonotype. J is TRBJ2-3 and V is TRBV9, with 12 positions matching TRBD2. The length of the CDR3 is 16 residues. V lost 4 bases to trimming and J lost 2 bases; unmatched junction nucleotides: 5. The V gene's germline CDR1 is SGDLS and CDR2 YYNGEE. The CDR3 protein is CASSSLAGGITDTQYF. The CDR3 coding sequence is TGTGCCAGCAGCTCCCTAGCGGGGGGGATCACAGATACGCAGTATTTT.

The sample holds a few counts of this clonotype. The CDR3 here is CASSQGAGPAGEQYF. CDR3 in DNA: TGTGCCAGCAGCCAAGGCGCGGGACCGGCGGGCGAGCAGTACTTC. The J gene is TRBJ2-7, the V gene TRBV3-1; D possibly corresponds to TRBD2 (6 bases). The V and J ends lost 1 base and 6 bases respectively, with 16 bases between them. CDR1 and CDR2 (germline): LGHDT, YNNKEL (reference sequence). This CDR3 is built from 15 residues.

This CDR3 reads CASSLVGPDTGELFF. CDR3 bases: TGTGCCAGCAGCTTAGTGGGTCCGGACACCGGGGAGCTGTTTTTT. V gene TRBV7-2 combines with J gene TRBJ2-2; D not resolved. Per germline, CDR1 SGHTA and CDR2 FQGNSA. V was trimmed by 1 base and J by 3 bases, leaving 9 bases between them. The length of the CDR3 is 15 residues.

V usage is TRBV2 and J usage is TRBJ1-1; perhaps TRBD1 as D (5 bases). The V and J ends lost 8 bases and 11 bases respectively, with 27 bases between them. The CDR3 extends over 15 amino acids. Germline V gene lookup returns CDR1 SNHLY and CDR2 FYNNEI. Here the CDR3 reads CASHFQAPGAVRAFF. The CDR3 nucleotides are TGTGCCAGCCACTTCCAGGCACCTGGGGCAGTTCGGGCTTTCTTT. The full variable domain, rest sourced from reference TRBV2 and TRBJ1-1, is EPEVTQTPSHQVTQMGQEVILRCVPISNHLYFYWYRQILGQKVEFLVSFYNNEISEKSEIFDDQFSVERPDGSNFTLKIRSTKLEDSAMYFCASHFQAPGAVRAFFGQGTRLTVV.

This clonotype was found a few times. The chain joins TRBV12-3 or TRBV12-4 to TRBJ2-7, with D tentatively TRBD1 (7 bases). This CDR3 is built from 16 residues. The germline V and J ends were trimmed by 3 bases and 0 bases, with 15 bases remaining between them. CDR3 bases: TGTGCCAGCAGTTTCGTTGCGGGACAGAGCTCCTACGAGCAGTACTTC. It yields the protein CASSFVAGQSSYEQYF.

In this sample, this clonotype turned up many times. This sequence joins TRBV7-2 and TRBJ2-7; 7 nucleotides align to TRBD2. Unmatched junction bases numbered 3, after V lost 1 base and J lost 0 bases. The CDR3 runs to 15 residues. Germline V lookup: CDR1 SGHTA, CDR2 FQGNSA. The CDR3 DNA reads TGTGCCAGCAGCTTAGAGGGCGGGAGCTCCTACGAGCAGTACTTC. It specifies CASSLEGGSSYEQYF.

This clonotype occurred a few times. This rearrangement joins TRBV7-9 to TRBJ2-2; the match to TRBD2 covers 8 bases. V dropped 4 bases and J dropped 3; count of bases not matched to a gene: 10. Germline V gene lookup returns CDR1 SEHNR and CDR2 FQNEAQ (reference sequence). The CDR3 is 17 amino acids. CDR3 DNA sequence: TGTGCCAGCAGCTCATCGCCACTAGCGGCCTACACCGGGGAGCTGTTTTTT. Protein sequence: CASSSSPLAAYTGELFF.

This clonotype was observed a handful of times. The CDR3, as DNA: TGTGCCAGCAGCCACAGGGAAACCGGGGAGCTGTTTTTT. Its translation is CASSHRETGELFF. This rearrangement joins TRBV12-3 or TRBV12-4 to TRBJ2-2, with D tentatively TRBD1 (6 bases). Trimming shortened V by 6 bases and J by 5 bases, and 10 bases separated the two germline ends. This CDR3 contains 13 residues.